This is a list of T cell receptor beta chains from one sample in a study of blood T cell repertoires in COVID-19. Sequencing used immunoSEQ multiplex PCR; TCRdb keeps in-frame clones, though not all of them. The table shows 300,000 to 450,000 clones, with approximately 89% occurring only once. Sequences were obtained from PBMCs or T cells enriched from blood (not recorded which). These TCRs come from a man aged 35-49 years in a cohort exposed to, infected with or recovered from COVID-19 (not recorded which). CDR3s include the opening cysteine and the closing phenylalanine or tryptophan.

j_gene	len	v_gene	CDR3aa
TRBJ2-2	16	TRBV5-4	CASSLGGVANTGELFF
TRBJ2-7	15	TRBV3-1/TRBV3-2	CASSQDGGRLYEQYF
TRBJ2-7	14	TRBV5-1	CASSLASGTYEQYF
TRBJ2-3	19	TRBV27	CASSPKGLAGVEGTDTQYF
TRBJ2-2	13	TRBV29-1	CSWTSGSTGELFF
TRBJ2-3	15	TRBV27	CASTPSGPSTDTQYF
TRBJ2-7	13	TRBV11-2	CASSLSNYYEQYF
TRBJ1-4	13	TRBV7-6	CASSQILGGKLFF
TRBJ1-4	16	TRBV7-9	CASSAGQGRANEKLFF
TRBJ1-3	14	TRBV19	CASRNQGSGNTIYF
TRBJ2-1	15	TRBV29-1	CSAAVNRLAGDEQFF
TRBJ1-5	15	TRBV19	CASSITGGRNQPQHF
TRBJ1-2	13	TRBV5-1	CASSLDTYYGYTF
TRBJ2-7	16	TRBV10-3	CAISPSGTGITYEQYF
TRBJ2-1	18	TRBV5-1	CASSPGTGRLSAYNEQFF
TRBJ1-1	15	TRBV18	CASSTGQGANTEAFF
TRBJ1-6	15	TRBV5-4	CASSPDSSYNSPLHF
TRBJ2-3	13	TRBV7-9	CASSPYRADTQYF
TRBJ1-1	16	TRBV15	CATSRYQDRMNTEAFF
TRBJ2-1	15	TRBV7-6	CASSGSGGRASEQFF
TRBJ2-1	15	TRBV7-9	CASSLLAGGRNEQFF
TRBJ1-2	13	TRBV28	CASSLSLLYGYTF
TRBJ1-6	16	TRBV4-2	CASSQAPGQGYSPLHF
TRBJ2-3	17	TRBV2	CASSEWGSGTSTDTQYF
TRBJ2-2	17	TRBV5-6	CASSLAAGGAWTGELFF
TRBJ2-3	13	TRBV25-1	CASSAQGTDTQYF